A selection of T cell receptor beta chains follows, all from one sample in a study of blood T cell repertoires in COVID-19. Profiling relied on immunoSEQ multiplex PCR, and the TCRdb table lists in-frame clones only, not all of them. The sample lists 130,000 or so clones, about 80% seen once, with 20% to 25% in the top ten. Sequencing used peripheral blood. These receptors were obtained from a human donor in a cohort sampled during active COVID-19. Each CDR3 is given with its conserved first and last residue. A D gene is named only where the DNA matches it firmly. Clone size, where shown, is once, few, many, or a class for clones that have expanded.

>TRBJ1-6|NA|NA|TRBV6-6
TGTGCCAGCAGTTACAGCATTAATTCACCCCTCCACTTT
CASSYSINSPLHF
>TRBJ2-3|few|NA|TRBV28
TGTGCCAGCCAGGCGACAGATACGCAGTATTTT
CASQATDTQYF
>TRBJ2-1|NA|NA|TRBV2
TGTGCCAGCAGTGAAGCGCTTCAAGGACAGTACAATGAGCAGTTCTTC
CASSEALQGQYNEQFF
>TRBJ1-4|NA|NA|TRBV9
TGTGCCAGCAGCGTAGGTGCGGACAGCCGGCGACTGTTTTTT
CASSVGADSRRLFF
>TRBJ1-1|NA|TRBD1|TRBV19
TGTGCCAGTAGTAGGGACAGGGGACGGACTGAAGCTTTCTTT
CASSRDRGRTEAFF
>TRBJ2-1|many|TRBD2|TRBV24-1
TGTGCCACGACTAGCCCTCCCTACAATGAGCAGTTCTTC
CATTSPPYNEQFF
>TRBJ1-5|NA|TRBD1|TRBV3-1/TRBV3-2
TGTGCCAGCATCATTTTTATCGGCAGGGGGCGTGTGGGCAATCAGCCCCAGCATTTT
CASIIFIGRGRVGNQPQHF
>TRBJ2-3|once|TRBD1|TRBV5-1
TGCGCCAGCGCTCTACAGGGGCCCACCACAGATACGCAGTATTTT
CASALQGPTTDTQYF
>TRBJ1-1|NA|NA|TRBV30
TGTGCCTGGAGTGTCGGGAACACTGAAGCTTTCTTT
CAWSVGNTEAFF
>TRBJ1-5|NA|TRBD1|TRBV4-2
TGTGCCAGCAGCCGAGACAGGGTAGGTAATCAGCCCCAGCATTTT
CASSRDRVGNQPQHF
>TRBJ2-3|NA|NA|TRBV19
TGTGCCAGTGGGCCGCAAAGCACAGATACGCAGTATTTT
CASGPQSTDTQYF
>TRBJ2-5|NA|NA|TRBV29-1
TGCAGCGTTGGTATTTCGGAGACCCAGTACTTC
CSVGISETQYF
>TRBJ1-5|NA|NA|TRBV24-1
TGTGCCACCTCCCAGAGCAATCAGCCCCAGCATTTT
CATSQSNQPQHF
>TRBJ1-2|NA|NA|TRBV19
TGTGCCAGTAGTATAGACCCTCCTCAAATCTGGCAGTACGCAGGGTATGGCTACACCTTC
CASSIDPPQIWQYAGYGYTF
>TRBJ1-5|NA|NA|TRBV18
TGTGCCAGCTCAATCAGACAGGAACAGCCCCAGCATTTT
CASSIRQEQPQHF
>TRBJ1-4|few|TRBD1|TRBV19
TGTGCCAGTAGCGCCGGGACAGTTGCAACTAATGAAAAACTGTTTTTT
CASSAGTVATNEKLFF
>TRBJ1-2|few|NA|TRBV25-1
TGTGCCAGCAGTCCAAATCGTGCAGGGCCCCTCGGTGGCTACACCTTC
CASSPNRAGPLGGYTF
>TRBJ1-1|many|NA|TRBV12-3/TRBV12-4
TGTGCCAGCAGAGACAAGAGTGAAGCTTTCTTT
CASRDKSEAFF
>TRBJ1-1|once|TRBD1|TRBV5-1
TGCGCCAGCAGCTTGTTGGACAGGGGTATGAACACTGAAGCTTTCTTT
CASSLLDRGMNTEAFF
>TRBJ2-3|NA|NA|TRBV2
TGTGCCAGCAGTGATTGGAGGGCAATAGCAGATACGCAGTATTTT
CASSDWRAIADTQYF
>TRBJ1-1|few|TRBD1|TRBV28
TGTGCCAGTCAACAGGGGGGGATGAACACTGAAGCTTTCTTT
CASQQGGMNTEAFF
>TRBJ1-2|medium-sized|NA|TRBV28
TGTGCCAGCAGTTTATTAAGGGGTGGAGGCTACACCTTC
CASSLLRGGGYTF
>TRBJ2-5|NA|TRBD1|TRBV30
TGTGCCTGGAGACGGACTGGGACAGAGGGGACCCAGTACTTC
CAWRRTGTEGTQYF
>TRBJ2-4|NA|TRBD2|TRBV4-2
TGTGCCAGCAGCCAAGCACTAGCGGGAGGGCCGGCCAAAAACATTCAGTACTTC
CASSQALAGGPAKNIQYF
>TRBJ2-7|NA|TRBD2|TRBV3-1/TRBV3-2
TGTGCCAGCAGCCCCCTAGCGGGTACGGTCAACGAGCAGTACTTC
CASSPLAGTVNEQYF
>TRBJ1-3|NA|TRBD1|TRBV7-8
TGTGCCAGCAGCCGAGGGACAGGGGTTGGAAACACCATATATTTT
CASSRGTGVGNTIYF
>TRBJ2-1|NA|NA|TRBV7-6
TGTGCCAGCAGCTTAATTCCAACCCTCGGTGAGCAGTTCTTC
CASSLIPTLGEQFF
>TRBJ2-7|NA|TRBD2|TRBV9
TGTGCCAGCAGCGAGCGGGGGAGCTCCTACGAGCAGTACTTC
CASSERGSSYEQYF
>TRBJ2-1|NA|TRBD2|TRBV19
TGTGCCAGTAGTTTAGCGGGGGGGAATTACAATGAGCAGTTCTTC
CASSLAGGNYNEQFF
>TRBJ1-1|NA|TRBD1|TRBV20-1
TGCAGTGCTAGTTACCCAGACAGGGAGAACACTGAAGCTTTCTTT
CSASYPDRENTEAFF
>TRBJ2-7|once|NA|TRBV9
TGTGCCAGCAGCGCAGGATCGGGGGGCCTCTACGAGCAGTACTTC
CASSAGSGGLYEQYF
>TRBJ2-7|once|TRBD2|TRBV7-9
TGTGCCAGCAGCTTAGGGACTAGCGGATTCTCCTACGAGCAGTACTTC
CASSLGTSGFSYEQYF
>TRBJ1-2|NA|TRBD1|TRBV7-2
TGTGCCAGCAGCACAGGACAGGGTAGAGGCTACACCTTC
CASSTGQGRGYTF
>TRBJ2-7|NA|TRBD1|TRBV28
TGTGCCAGCAGCCGCACGACAGGGACCTACGAGCAGTACTTC
CASSRTTGTYEQYF
>TRBJ1-3|few|NA|TRBV28
TGTGCCAGCAGTCCAACAGGTTCACTCTCTGGAAACACCATATATTTT
CASSPTGSLSGNTIYF
>TRBJ1-2|once|NA|TRBV10-3
TGTGCCATCAGTGAAGTTAAGGAGGGCTACACCTTC
CAISEVKEGYTF
>TRBJ1-4|NA|NA|TRBV5-5
TGTGCCAGCAGCTTGGCCCCGGGGGAAAAACTGTTTTTT
CASSLAPGEKLFF
>TRBJ1-5|NA|NA|TRBV7-8
TGTGCCAGCAGCTTACGTTCGGGAAAGGGTCAGCCCCAGCATTTT
CASSLRSGKGQPQHF
>TRBJ2-3|few|NA|TRBV3-1/TRBV3-2
TGTGCCAGCAGCATGCAAGAGAGGGCCACGCAGTATTTT
CASSMQERATQYF
>TRBJ2-1|NA|TRBD2|TRBV7-2
TGTGCCAGCAGCTTAGAATCTCTCGCGGGAGCTATAAACTACAATGAGCAGTTCTTC
CASSLESLAGAINYNEQFF
>TRBJ2-1|NA|TRBD2|TRBV9
TGTGCCAGCAGCGTTAGACTAGCGCGATACAATGAGCAGTTCTTC
CASSVRLARYNEQFF
>TRBJ1-2|NA|NA|TRBV15
TGTGCCACCAGCAGAGGTCGGACAGCTAACTATGGCTACACCTTC
CATSRGRTANYGYTF
>TRBJ2-7|NA|TRBD2|TRBV5-5
TGTGCCAGCAGCTTGGTCGGTAGCGGGAGTCTCGAGCAGTACTTC
CASSLVGSGSLEQYF
>TRBJ1-4|NA|NA|TRBV6-5
TGTGCCAGCAGTTACTCCAGGGGATATGAAAAACTGTTTTTT
CASSYSRGYEKLFF